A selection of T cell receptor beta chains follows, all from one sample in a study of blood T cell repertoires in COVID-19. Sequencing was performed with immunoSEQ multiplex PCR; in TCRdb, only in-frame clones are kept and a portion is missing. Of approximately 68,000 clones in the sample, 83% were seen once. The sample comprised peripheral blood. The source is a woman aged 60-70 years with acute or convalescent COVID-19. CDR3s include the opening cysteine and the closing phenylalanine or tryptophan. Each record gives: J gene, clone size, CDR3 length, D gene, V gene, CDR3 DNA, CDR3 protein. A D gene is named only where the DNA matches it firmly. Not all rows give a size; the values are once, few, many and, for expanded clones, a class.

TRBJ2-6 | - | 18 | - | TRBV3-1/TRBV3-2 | TGTGCCAGCAGCCAATGGGGACTTACGAGCTCTGGGGCCAACGTCCTGACTTTC | CASSQWGLTSSGANVLTF
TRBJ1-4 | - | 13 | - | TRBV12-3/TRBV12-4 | TGTGCCAGCAGTTTAGGCGGTTGGGAAAAACTGTTTTTT | CASSLGGWEKLFF
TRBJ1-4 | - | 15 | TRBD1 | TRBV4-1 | TGCGCCAGCAGCCAAGATTCACAGGGGGCTGAAAAACTGTTTTTT | CASSQDSQGAEKLFF
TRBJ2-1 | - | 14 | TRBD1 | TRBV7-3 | TGTGCCAGCAGCTGGGACAGGGTCTCAAATGAGCAGTTCTTC | CASSWDRVSNEQFF
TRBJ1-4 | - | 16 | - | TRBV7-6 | TGTGCCAGCAGCCAGGCTCTGGGCGGTCAGGGTGAAAAACTGTTTTTT | CASSQALGGQGEKLFF
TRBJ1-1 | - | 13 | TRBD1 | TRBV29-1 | TGCAGCGCTTCGACAGGGCGGGACACTGAAGCTTTCTTT | CSASTGRDTEAFF
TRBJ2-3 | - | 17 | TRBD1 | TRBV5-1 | TGCGCCAGCAGCTTGGGATCTAGGGGGCGATTCACAGATACGCAGTATTTT | CASSLGSRGRFTDTQYF
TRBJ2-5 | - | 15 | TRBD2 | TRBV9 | TGTGCCAGCAATTCCCCGGGGGGAGGCCAAGAGACCCAGTACTTC | CASNSPGGGQETQYF
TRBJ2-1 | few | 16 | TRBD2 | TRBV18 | TGTGCCAGCTCACCACCGAGTAGCGGGGGGTACAATGAGCAGTTCTTC | CASSPPSSGGYNEQFF
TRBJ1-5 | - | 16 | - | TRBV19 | TGTGCCAGTATCCTTGGGGCGGCCTGGGGCAATCAGCCCCAGCATTTT | CASILGAAWGNQPQHF
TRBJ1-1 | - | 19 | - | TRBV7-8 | TGTGCCAGCAGCCGACTAATAATCCCGGACAAAGCCCAGAACACTGAAGCTTTCTTT | CASSRLIIPDKAQNTEAFF
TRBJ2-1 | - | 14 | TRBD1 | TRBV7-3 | TGTGCCAGCAGCCCATCGGACAGGGCAAATGAGCAGTTCTTC | CASSPSDRANEQFF
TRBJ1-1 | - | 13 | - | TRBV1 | TGCACCAGCAGCCAAGATGGGGAGGGAGAAGCTTTCTTT | CTSSQDGEGEAFF
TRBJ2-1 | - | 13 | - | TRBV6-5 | TGTGCCAGCAGAGGGAGCTCCTACAATGAGCAGTTCTTC | CASRGSSYNEQFF
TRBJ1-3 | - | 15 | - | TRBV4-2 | TGTGCCAGCAGCCCGATGACATGGGCTGGAAACACCATATATTTT | CASSPMTWAGNTIYF
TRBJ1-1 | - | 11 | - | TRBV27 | TGTGCCAGCAGTCGAGGCTTTGAAGCTTTCTTT | CASSRGFEAFF
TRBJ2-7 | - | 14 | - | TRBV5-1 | TGCGCCAGCAGCTTGGAGGCCCTGGGGAGCGAGCAGTACTTC | CASSLEALGSEQYF
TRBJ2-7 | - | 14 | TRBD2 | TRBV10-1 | TGCGCCAGCAGTGAGTCAGCGGGGGCTTACGAGCAGTACTTC | CASSESAGAYEQYF
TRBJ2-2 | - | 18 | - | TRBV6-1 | TGTGCCAGCAGTGAAAGGAGGCGTGAGCCGAGATACACCGGGGAGCTGTTTTTT | CASSERRREPRYTGELFF
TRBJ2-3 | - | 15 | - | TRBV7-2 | TGTGCCAGCAGCTCCGGAGGGGCGCTAGAGCCTACGCAGTATTTT | CASSSGGALEPTQYF
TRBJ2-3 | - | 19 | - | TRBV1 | TGCACCAGCAGCCAAGATGGACTAGCGGGGGGGCGAGGCACAGATACGCAGTATTTT | CTSSQDGLAGGRGTDTQYF
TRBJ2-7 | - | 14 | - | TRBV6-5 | TGTGCCAGCAGGCCGGCAGGGGGGTACAACGAGCAGTACTTC | CASRPAGGYNEQYF
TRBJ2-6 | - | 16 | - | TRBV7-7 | TGTGCCAGCAGCCCACGCCCGGGATCCGGGGCCAACGTCCTGACTTTC | CASSPRPGSGANVLTF
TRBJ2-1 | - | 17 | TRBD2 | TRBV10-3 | TGTGCCATCAGTGATGGGAGCGGGGGGCCAAAGGGGAATGAGCAGTTCTTC | CAISDGSGGPKGNEQFF
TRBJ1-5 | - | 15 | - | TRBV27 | TGTGCCAGCAGTTTGATGGCTGTGAGCAATCAGCCCCAGCATTTT | CASSLMAVSNQPQHF
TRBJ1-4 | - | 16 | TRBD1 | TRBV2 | TGTGCCAGCAGTGGAGGGACAGGGGCTGGGGGGGAAAAACTGTTTTTT | CASSGGTGAGGEKLFF
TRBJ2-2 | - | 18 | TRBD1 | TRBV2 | TGTGCCAGCAGTGGTTTTACAGGGGGCGAGCGTAACACCGGGGAGCTGTTTTTT | CASSGFTGGERNTGELFF
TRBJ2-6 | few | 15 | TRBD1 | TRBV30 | TGTGCCTTGGGGACAGGGGGAACTGGGGCCAACGTCCTGACTTTC | CALGTGGTGANVLTF
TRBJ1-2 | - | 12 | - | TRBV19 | TGTGCCAGTAGTATTGCGGAGAGCGGCTACACCTTC | CASSIAESGYTF
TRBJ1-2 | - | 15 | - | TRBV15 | TGTGCCACCAGCAGACAAGGAGACCCAGAGGTTGGCTACACCTTC | CATSRQGDPEVGYTF
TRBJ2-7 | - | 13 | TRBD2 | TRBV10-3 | TGTGCCATCCTAGCGGGGGGTAGTAACGAGCAGTACTTC | CAILAGGSNEQYF
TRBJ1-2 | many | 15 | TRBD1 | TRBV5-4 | TGTGCCAGCAGCCCGGGACAGGGGCTGGTTTATGGCTACACCTTC | CASSPGQGLVYGYTF
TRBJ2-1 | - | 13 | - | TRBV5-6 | TGTGCCAGCACCTGGGGGCAGTACAATGAGCAGTTCTTC | CASTWGQYNEQFF
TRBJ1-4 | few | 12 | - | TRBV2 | TGTGCCAGCAGTGGAGGGAATGAAAAACTGTTTTTT | CASSGGNEKLFF
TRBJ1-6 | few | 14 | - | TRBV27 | TGTGCCAGCAGAGACAGTCCTCGGGTGTCGCCCCTCCACTTT | CASRDSPRVSPLHF
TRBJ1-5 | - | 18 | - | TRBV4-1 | TGCGCCAGCAGCCAAGTTCTGCGGGCCCGGAGGGGCAATCAGCCCCAGCATTTT | CASSQVLRARRGNQPQHF
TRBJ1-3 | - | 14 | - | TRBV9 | TGTGCCAGCAGCCCTAGGCCCTCTGGAAACACCATATATTTT | CASSPRPSGNTIYF
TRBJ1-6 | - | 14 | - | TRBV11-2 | TGTGCCAGCAGCTTATTACAGAGCGGTTCACCCCTCCACTTT | CASSLLQSGSPLHF
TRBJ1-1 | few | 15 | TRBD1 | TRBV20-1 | TGCAGTGCTAGTGTCCCAGGGGGCTGGAACACTGAAGCTTTCTTT | CSASVPGGWNTEAFF
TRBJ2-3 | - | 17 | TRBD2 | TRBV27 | TGTGCCAGCAGTAGCGGGGGGGGCCCTCGCAACACAGATACGCAGTATTTT | CASSSGGGPRNTDTQYF
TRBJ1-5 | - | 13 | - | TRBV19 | TGTGCCAGCACTCCAGGATCTGATCAGCCCCAGCATTTT | CASTPGSDQPQHF